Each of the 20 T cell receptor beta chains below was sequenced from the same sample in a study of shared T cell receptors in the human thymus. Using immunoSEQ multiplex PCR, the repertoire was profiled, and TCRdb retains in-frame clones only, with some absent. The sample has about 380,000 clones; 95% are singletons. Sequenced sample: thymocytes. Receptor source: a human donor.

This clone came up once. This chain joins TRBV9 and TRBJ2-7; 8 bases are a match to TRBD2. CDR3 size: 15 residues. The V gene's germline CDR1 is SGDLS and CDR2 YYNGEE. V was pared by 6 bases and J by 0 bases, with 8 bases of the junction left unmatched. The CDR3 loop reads CASTIAGYPSYEQYF. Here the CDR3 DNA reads TGTGCCAGCACCATAGCGGGATACCCCTCCTACGAGCAGTACTTC.

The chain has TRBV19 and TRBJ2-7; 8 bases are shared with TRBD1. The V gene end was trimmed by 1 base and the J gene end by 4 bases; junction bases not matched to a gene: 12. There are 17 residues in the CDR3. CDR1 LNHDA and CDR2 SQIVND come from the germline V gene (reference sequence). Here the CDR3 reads CASSIGIGDRSGYEQYF. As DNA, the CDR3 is TGTGCCAGTAGTATAGGGATTGGGGACAGGAGTGGATACGAGCAGTACTTC. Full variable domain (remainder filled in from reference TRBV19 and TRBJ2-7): DGGITQSPKYLFRKEGQNVTLSCEQNLNHDAMYWYRQDPGQGLRLIYYSQIVNDFQKGDIAEGYSVSREKKESFPLTVTSAQKNPTAFYLCASSIGIGDRSGYEQYFGPGTRLTVT.

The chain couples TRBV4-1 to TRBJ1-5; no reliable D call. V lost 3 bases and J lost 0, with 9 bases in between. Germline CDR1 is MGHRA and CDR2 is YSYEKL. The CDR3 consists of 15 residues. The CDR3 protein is CASSQNPLSNQPQHF. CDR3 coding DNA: TGCGCCAGCAGCCAGAACCCCCTTAGCAATCAGCCCCAGCATTTT.

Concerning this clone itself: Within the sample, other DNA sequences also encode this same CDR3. This CDR3 reads CASSLNQPQHF. The DNA for the CDR3 is TGTGCCAGCAGCCTCAATCAGCCCCAGCATTTT. V gene TRBV28 combines with J gene TRBJ1-5; no clear D gene. V was shortened by 6 bases and J by 3 bases, with 3 bases between the two germline ends. The CDR3 extends over 11 amino acids. Per the germline V gene, CDR1 is MDHEN and CDR2 is SYDVKM.

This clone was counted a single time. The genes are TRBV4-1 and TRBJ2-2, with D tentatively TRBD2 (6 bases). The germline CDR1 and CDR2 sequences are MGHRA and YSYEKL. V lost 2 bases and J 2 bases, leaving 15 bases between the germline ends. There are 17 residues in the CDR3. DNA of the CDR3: TGCGCCAGCAGCCAACAGGGCTCGGGGGTTAACACCGGGGAGCTGTTTTTT. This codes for CASSQQGSGVNTGELFF.

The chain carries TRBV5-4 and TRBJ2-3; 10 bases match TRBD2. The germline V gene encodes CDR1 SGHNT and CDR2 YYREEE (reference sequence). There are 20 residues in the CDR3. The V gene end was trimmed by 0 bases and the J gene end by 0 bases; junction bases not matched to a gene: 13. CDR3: CASSLEGLAGAPESTDTQYF. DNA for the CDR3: TGTGCCAGCAGCTTGGAGGGTCTAGCGGGGGCTCCGGAGAGCACAGATACGCAGTATTTT. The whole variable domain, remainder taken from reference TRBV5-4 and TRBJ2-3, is ETGVTQSPTHLIKTRGQQVTLRCSSQSGHNTVSWYQQALGQGPQFIFQYYREEENGRGNFPPRFSGLQFPNYSSELNVNALELDDSALYLCASSLEGLAGAPESTDTQYFGPGTRLTVL.

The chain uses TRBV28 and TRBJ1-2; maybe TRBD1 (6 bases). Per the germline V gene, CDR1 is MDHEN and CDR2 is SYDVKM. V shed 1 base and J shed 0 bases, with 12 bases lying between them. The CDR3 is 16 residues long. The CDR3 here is CASSLFAGVSNYGYTF. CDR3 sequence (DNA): TGTGCCAGCAGTTTATTTGCAGGGGTGTCTAACTATGGCTACACCTTC.

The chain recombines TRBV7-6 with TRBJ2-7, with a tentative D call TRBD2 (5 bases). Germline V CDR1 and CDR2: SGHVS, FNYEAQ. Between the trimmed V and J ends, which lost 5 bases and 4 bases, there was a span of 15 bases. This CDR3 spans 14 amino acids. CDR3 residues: CASSPYTRGYEQYF. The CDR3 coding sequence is TGTGCCAGCAGCCCATATACTCGGGGATACGAGCAGTACTTC.

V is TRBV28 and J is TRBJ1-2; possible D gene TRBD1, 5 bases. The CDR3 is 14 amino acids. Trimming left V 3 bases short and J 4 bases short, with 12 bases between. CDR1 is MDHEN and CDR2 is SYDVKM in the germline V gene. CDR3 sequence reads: CASSFVRQGYGYTF. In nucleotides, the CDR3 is TGTGCCAGCAGTTTCGTCCGGCAGGGCTATGGCTACACCTTC.

The CDR3 nucleotides are TGTGCCAGCAGCTCACCCCGGGCGGGAAACACTGAAGCTTTCTTT. Translation: CASSSPRAGNTEAFF. V gene TRBV6-5 combines with J gene TRBJ1-1; D not resolved. The CDR3 is 15 residues long. Trimming stripped 6 bases from V and 2 bases from J, with 16 bases between. Germline V gives CDR1 MNHEY, CDR2 SVGAGI.

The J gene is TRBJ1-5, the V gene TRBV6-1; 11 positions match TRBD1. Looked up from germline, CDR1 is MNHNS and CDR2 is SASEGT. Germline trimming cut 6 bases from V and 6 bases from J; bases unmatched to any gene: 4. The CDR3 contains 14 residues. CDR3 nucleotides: TGTGCCAGCAGGGACAGGGGGCGAGGTCAGCCCCAGCATTTT. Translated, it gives CASRDRGRGQPQHF.

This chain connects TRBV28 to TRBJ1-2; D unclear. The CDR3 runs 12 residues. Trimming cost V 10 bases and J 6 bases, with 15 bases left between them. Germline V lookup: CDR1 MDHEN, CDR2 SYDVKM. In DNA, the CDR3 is TGTGCCACCGACGGCCAACCCCATGGCTACACCTTC. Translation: CATDGQPHGYTF.

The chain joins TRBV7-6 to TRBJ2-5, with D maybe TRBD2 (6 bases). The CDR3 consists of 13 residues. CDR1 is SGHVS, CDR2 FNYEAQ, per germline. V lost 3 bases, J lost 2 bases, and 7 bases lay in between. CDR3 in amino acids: CASSFGLQETQYF. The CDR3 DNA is TGTGCCAGCAGCTTCGGACTACAAGAGACCCAGTACTTC.

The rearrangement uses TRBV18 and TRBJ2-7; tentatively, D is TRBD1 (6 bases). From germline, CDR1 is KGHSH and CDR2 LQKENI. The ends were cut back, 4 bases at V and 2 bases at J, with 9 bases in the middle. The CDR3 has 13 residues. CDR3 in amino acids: CASSLQGTYEQYF. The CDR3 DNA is TGTGCCAGCTCACTGCAGGGGACCTACGAGCAGTACTTC.

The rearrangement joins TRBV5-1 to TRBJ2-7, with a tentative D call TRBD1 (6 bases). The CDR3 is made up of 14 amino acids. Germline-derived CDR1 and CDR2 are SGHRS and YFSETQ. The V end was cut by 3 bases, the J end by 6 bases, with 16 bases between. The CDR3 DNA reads TGCGCCAGCAGCTCGTTACGGACAGTAGGCGAGCAGTACTTC. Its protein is CASSSLRTVGEQYF.

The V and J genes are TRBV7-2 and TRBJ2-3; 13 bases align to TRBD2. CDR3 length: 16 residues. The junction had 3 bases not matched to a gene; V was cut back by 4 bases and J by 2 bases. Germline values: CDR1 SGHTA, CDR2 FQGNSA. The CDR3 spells CASSYGTSGITDTQYF. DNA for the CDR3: TGTGCCAGCAGCTACGGGACTAGCGGGATCACAGATACGCAGTATTTT.

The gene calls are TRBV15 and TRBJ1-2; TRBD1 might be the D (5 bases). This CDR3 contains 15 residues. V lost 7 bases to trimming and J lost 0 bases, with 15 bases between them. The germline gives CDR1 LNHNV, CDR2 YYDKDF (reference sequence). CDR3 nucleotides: TGTGCCACCAAAATAATACAGGACCCTAACTATGGCTACACCTTC. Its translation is CATKIIQDPNYGYTF.

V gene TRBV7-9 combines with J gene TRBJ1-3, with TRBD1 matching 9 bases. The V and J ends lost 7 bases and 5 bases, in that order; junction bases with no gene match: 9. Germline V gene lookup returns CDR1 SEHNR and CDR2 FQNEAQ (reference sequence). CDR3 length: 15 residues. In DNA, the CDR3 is TGTGCCAGCATCCTCCACACAGGGGGCCGAAACACCATATATTTT. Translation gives CASILHTGGRNTIYF.

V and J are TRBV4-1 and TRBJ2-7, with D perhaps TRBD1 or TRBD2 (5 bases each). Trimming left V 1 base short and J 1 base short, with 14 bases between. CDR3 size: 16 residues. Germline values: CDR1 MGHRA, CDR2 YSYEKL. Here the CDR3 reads CASSQVARDGSYEQYF. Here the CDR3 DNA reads TGCGCCAGCAGCCAAGTAGCCCGGGACGGTTCCTACGAGCAGTACTTC.

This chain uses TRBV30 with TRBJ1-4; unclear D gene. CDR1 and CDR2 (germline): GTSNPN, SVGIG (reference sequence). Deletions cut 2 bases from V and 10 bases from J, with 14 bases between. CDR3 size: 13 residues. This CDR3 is CAWSPTWRVKLFF. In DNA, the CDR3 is TGTGCCTGGAGTCCCACGTGGAGGGTAAAACTGTTTTTT.